This TCR beta chain comes out of a study of T-cell reconstitution after alpha-beta-depleted transplantation in children. Preparing the TCRbeta library involved the use of unique molecular identifiers. Each CDR3 protein is one row after TCRdb ran MiXCR on the PCR reads. The sample contains approximately 800,000 distinct CDR3 sequences, 16% of which appear only once. This clonotype was detected a few times. Its antigen is still unknown. The CDR3 contains 13 residues. CDR1 DFQATT and CDR2 SNEGSKA come from the germline V gene (reference sequence). Trimming removed 0 bases from V and 7 bases from J; junction bases left unmatched: 3. Findings and limits, study-wide: T cells produced anew were the main source of T-cell counts and diversity one year after transplant. About two months after transplant, alpha-beta T cells reportedly came from several hundred expanded graft clones. The high TCRbeta diversity at day 60 in some patients came from surviving recipient T cells and thymic progenitors.

This TCR came from a male patient between 5 and 17 years old who had a stem cell transplant for acute lymphoblastic leukemia, so the T cells may come from the graft donor. The specimen comprised PBMCs, mostly from graft donor cells, sampled 360 days after TCRalphabeta/CD19-depleted stem cell transplant. The chain has TRBV20-1 and TRBJ2-1; 7 bases fit TRBD2. The CDR3 here is CSAREPAGNEQFF. For the CDR3, the DNA is TGCAGTGCTAGAGAACCAGCGGGGAATGAGCAGTTCTTC.